The present TCR beta chain was sequenced within a study of T cells in Graves' hyperthyroidism and ophthalmopathy. The V and J ends lost 4 bases and 7 bases respectively, with 11 bases between them. CDR3 size: 13 residues. This clonotype was recorded at least ten times. Researchers took RNA transcripts and amplified the TCR beta CDR3 regions from them. The HTBI primer set served for first-round RT-PCR of the TCR CDR3. TCRdb passed the multiplex PCR reads through MiXCR, listing each CDR3 protein once. The sample includes about 500,000 distinct CDR3 sequences, 16% seen only once; the top ten take roughly 18%. Patients between 18 and 65 years old had hyperthyroidism, newly diagnosed and lasting under 2 months. Diagnoses used clinical symptoms, serum thyroxine and TRAb, thyroid ultrasound and orbital computed tomography.

The chain has TRBV12-3 or TRBV12-4 and TRBJ1-5; D is undetermined. The origin of this receptor is a woman younger than 35 with Graves' hyperthyroidism. Sequences were obtained from blood. CDR3: CASSSAGWQPQHF. Written as DNA, the CDR3 is TGTGCCAGCAGTTCGGCCGGATGGCAGCCCCAGCATTTT.